Reported below is one T cell receptor beta chain. Its antigen is still unknown. The read finishes 3 residues shy of the CDR3 end, and the germline J gene is used to complete it. This CDR3 is built from 13 residues. CDR1 is SNHLY, CDR2 FYNNEI, per germline. Cervical HPV DNA detected by MY09/MY11 PCR, typed by dot-blot. Clones were sequenced by immunoSEQ multiplex PCR, and TCRdb holds only the in-frame ones, with some missing. The table lists some 31,000 clones. This sample is part of a study of T cells in women clearing cervical HPV infection. Study-level findings and limits: Repertoire richness, not evenness, was significantly elevated in CIN3+ cases versus controls.

Sequencing was done on a sample of blood buffy coat. This sequence joins TRBV2 and TRBJ1-1, with no clear D. This receptor was identified in a woman aged 18 to 69 with a cervical HPV16 infection that either progressed to CIN3+ or cleared (not recorded which). The CDR3 is CASSEWQEETAFF. The CDR3 bases that were read are TGTGCCAGCAGTGAATGGCAGGAGGAGACA.